This passage covers 18 T cell receptor beta chains from one sample sequenced in a study of shared clonotypes between healthy human individuals. Assay: immunoSEQ multiplex PCR; the TCRdb copy retains only in-frame clones and omits some. The sample has a few million clones; more than 80% are singletons. Sequencing used naive CD4+ T cells sorted from blood. Subset defined: CD45RA+ positively selected. The receptor source for this set is a man younger than 30 in good health.

Only a few counts were recorded for this clone. The chain is built from TRBV15 and TRBJ1-4; D unclear. Trimming shortened V by 0 bases and J by 0 bases, and 11 bases separated the two germline ends. The CDR3 consists of 17 residues. The germline V gene encodes CDR1 LNHNV and CDR2 YYDKDF (reference sequence). This CDR3 is CATSRDLRVATNEKLFF. The CDR3 DNA follows: TGTGCCACCAGCAGAGATTTAAGGGTTGCAACTAATGAAAAACTGTTTTTT.

The V call is TRBV2, the J call TRBJ2-5, with D hard to call. The CDR3 runs 15 residues. Trimming stripped 7 bases from V and 5 bases from J, with 20 bases between. Germline values: CDR1 SNHLY, CDR2 FYNNEI. As DNA, the CDR3 is TGTGCCAGCAAGGCTTGGACCTCCTGGGTGGAGACCCAGTACTTC. Translation: CASKAWTSWVETQYF.

This chain joins TRBV19 and TRBJ1-4; D remains unclear. The V gene lost 6 bases and the J gene lost 6 bases, with 17 bases spanning the gap. Germline lookup yields CDR1 LNHDA and CDR2 SQIVND (reference sequence). The CDR3 runs 15 residues. The DNA of the CDR3 is TGTGCCAGTAGGGGAGAGGGCGGTCAATATGAAAAACTGTTTTTT. It yields the protein CASRGEGGQYEKLFF.

The chain links TRBV7-2 to TRBJ1-2; D remains ambiguous. Germline assignment: CDR1 SGHTA and CDR2 FQGNSA. The CDR3 has 13 residues. Deletions cut 1 base from V and 4 bases from J, with 7 bases between. CDR3: CASSLGRTYGYTF. Here the CDR3 DNA reads TGTGCCAGCAGCTTAGGCAGGACCTATGGCTACACCTTC.

This clone was detected once. The chain recombines TRBV6-1 with TRBJ2-1, with D possibly TRBD2 on 7 matching bases. The CDR3 is 17 amino acids. V lost 3 bases and J lost 4, with 19 bases in between. The V gene's germline CDR1 is MNHNS and CDR2 SASEGT. CDR3 nucleotide sequence: TGTGCCAGCAGTGAGATTACGGGGGGCACAAAATACAATGAGCAGTTCTTC. Translated: CASSEITGGTKYNEQFF.

The gene calls are TRBV2 and TRBJ1-5; D is perhaps TRBD1 (6 bases). Deletions cut 2 bases from V and 3 bases from J, with 8 bases between. The germline V gene encodes CDR1 SNHLY and CDR2 FYNNEI. The CDR3 totals 14 residues. CDR3 protein: CASSERQVNQPQHF. DNA for the CDR3: TGTGCCAGCAGTGAACGACAGGTCAATCAGCCCCAGCATTTT.

Ten or more counts support this clone. The V and J genes are TRBV5-5 and TRBJ1-6; 9 bases match TRBD1. Germline-derived CDR1 and CDR2 are SGHKS and YYEKEE (reference sequence). J was trimmed by 8 bases and V by 4 bases; bases with no gene match: 10. The CDR3 consists of 16 residues. The CDR3 nucleotides read TGTGCCAGCAGCCCCCGGACAGGGGAAGGCGATTCACCCCTCCACTTT. Protein: CASSPRTGEGDSPLHF.

The rearrangement joins TRBV19 to TRBJ2-1, with 10 nucleotides matching TRBD2. After removal of 5 bases from V and 1 base from J, the junction contained 11 bases not matched to a gene. Germline values: CDR1 LNHDA, CDR2 SQIVND (reference sequence). This CDR3 contains 18 residues. CDR3 protein: CASSLSPGTSASYNEQFF. The CDR3 DNA follows: TGTGCCAGTAGTCTCTCCCCCGGGACTAGCGCATCCTACAATGAGCAGTTCTTC.

The rearrangement uses TRBV7-8 and TRBJ2-7; D not resolved. CDR3 length: 14 amino acids. Germline values: CDR1 SGHVS, CDR2 FQNEAQ. Trimming cost V 0 bases and J 3 bases, with 9 bases left between them. CDR3 sequence reads: CASSLALQNYEQYF. The CDR3 region has the DNA TGTGCCAGCAGCTTAGCATTACAGAACTACGAGCAGTACTTC. Drawing the rest from reference TRBV7-8 and TRBJ2-7, the complete variable domain is GAGVSQSPRYKVAKRGQDVALRCDPISGHVSLFWYQQALGQGPEFLTYFQNEAQLDKSGLPSDRFFAERPEGSVSTLKIQRTQQEDSAVYLCASSLALQNYEQYFGPGTRLTVT.

The CDR3 here is CASSESSYFSPTPQAHEQYF. DNA of the CDR3: TGCGCCAGCAGTGAGTCCTCCTATTTTTCCCCGACCCCTCAGGCCCACGAGCAGTACTTC. The chain has TRBV10-1 and TRBJ2-7; D not certain. V was pared by 0 bases and J by 5 bases, with 29 bases between. Germline CDR1 reads WNHNN; CDR2 reads SYGVQD (reference sequence). The CDR3 consists of 20 residues.

Here the CDR3 DNA reads TGTGCCTGGAGTTCCGGGACAGGCCCCAGCGCTGGTGGAAAACTGTTTTTT. Protein sequence: CAWSSGTGPSAGGKLFF. The V gene is TRBV30, the J gene TRBJ1-4, with 8 positions matching TRBD1. CDR3 length equals 17 residues. From germline, CDR1 is GTSNPN and CDR2 SVGIG (reference sequence). V gave up 2 bases and J gave up 10 bases; unmatched junction bases: 18. Supplemented by reference TRBV30 and TRBJ1-4, the full variable domain reads SQTIHQWPATLVQPVGSPLSLECTVEGTSNPNLYWYRQAAGRGLQLLFYSVGIGQISSEVPQNLSASRPQDRQFILSSKKLLLSDSGFYLCAWSSGTGPSAGGKLFFGSGTQLSVL.

This clone was counted once. The sample contains more than one DNA sequence encoding this CDR3. The rearrangement uses TRBV9 and TRBJ2-5; D possibly uses TRBD1 or TRBD2 (5 bases each). Germline V gene data show CDR1 as SGDLS and CDR2 as YYNGEE. This CDR3 contains 13 residues. V was trimmed by 3 bases and J by 1 base, leaving 7 bases between them. CDR3 in DNA: TGTGCCAGCAGCGGAGGGACCCAAGAGACCCAGTACTTC. It specifies CASSGGTQETQYF. The full variable domain, rest sourced from reference TRBV9 and TRBJ2-5, is DSGVTQTPKHLITATGQRVTLRCSPRSGDLSVYWYQQSLDQGLQFLIQYYNGEERAKGNILERFSAQQFPDLHSELNLSSLELGDSALYFCASSGGTQETQYFGPGTRLLVL.

The CDR3 region is CASKRSTDTQYF. CDR3 in DNA: TGTGCCAGCAAACGGAGCACAGATACGCAGTATTTT. The V gene is TRBV6-5, the J gene TRBJ2-3; D uncertain. Per germline, CDR1 MNHEY and CDR2 SVGAGI. This CDR3 spans 12 amino acids. Trimming took off 7 bases at V and 0 bases at J, with 5 bases between the two ends.

The chain combines TRBV18 with TRBJ2-7; TRBD1 matches at 7 bases. This CDR3 has 15 amino acids. Germline V gene sequence: CDR1 KGHSH, CDR2 LQKENI. The J segment lost 2 bases and the V segment lost 3 bases, leaving 7 bases of the junction unmatched. The CDR3 coding sequence is TGTGCCAGCTCACCCCAAGGACAGGTGCCCTACGAGCAGTACTTC. Translated: CASSPQGQVPYEQYF.

This sequence joins TRBV5-8 and TRBJ2-7; 7 bases are shared with TRBD2. The CDR3 covers 15 residues. Per the germline V gene, CDR1 is SGHTS and CDR2 is YDEGEE. V shed 5 bases and J 1 base; nucleotides not matched to a gene: 9. In nucleotides, the CDR3 is TGTGCCAGCAGGCGGGACTATGGTACATCCTACGAGCAGTACTTC. Translating it yields CASRRDYGTSYEQYF. The full variable domain, rest sourced from reference TRBV5-8 and TRBJ2-7, is EAGVTQSPTHLIKTRGQQATLRCSPISGHTSVYWYQQALGLGLQFLLWYDEGEERNRGNFPPRFSGRQFPNYSSELNVNALELEDSALYLCASRRDYGTSYEQYFGPGTRLTVT.

Note on this clone: Sequence at one end of the junction differs from germline and may be a read error. The rearrangement joins TRBV5-4 to TRBJ2-2; 10 bases fit TRBD1. Per germline, CDR1 SGHNT and CDR2 YYREEE (reference sequence). This CDR3 comprises 15 residues. The CDR3 nucleotides are TGTGCCAGCAGCGCGGGACAGGGGAACGCCGGGGAGCTGTTTTTT. Its translation: CASSAGQGNAGELFF.

This chain joins TRBV4-3 and TRBJ2-7; no reliable D call. The CDR3 length is 14 residues. Germline CDR1 and CDR2: LGHNA and YSLEER. The V gene lost 3 bases and the J gene lost 0 bases, with 9 bases spanning the gap. CDR3: CASSQLGSSYEQYF. DNA for the CDR3: TGCGCCAGCAGCCAGTTGGGTAGCTCCTACGAGCAGTACTTC.

The chain carries TRBV18 and TRBJ2-2; D is unclear. In germline, CDR1 is KGHSH, CDR2 LQKENI. CDR3 length: 15 residues. V was trimmed by 2 bases and J by 1 base, leaving 8 bases between them. DNA of the CDR3: TGTGCCAGCTCACCAGCGACTGGGAACACCGGGGAGCTGTTTTTT. Amino acids: CASSPATGNTGELFF.